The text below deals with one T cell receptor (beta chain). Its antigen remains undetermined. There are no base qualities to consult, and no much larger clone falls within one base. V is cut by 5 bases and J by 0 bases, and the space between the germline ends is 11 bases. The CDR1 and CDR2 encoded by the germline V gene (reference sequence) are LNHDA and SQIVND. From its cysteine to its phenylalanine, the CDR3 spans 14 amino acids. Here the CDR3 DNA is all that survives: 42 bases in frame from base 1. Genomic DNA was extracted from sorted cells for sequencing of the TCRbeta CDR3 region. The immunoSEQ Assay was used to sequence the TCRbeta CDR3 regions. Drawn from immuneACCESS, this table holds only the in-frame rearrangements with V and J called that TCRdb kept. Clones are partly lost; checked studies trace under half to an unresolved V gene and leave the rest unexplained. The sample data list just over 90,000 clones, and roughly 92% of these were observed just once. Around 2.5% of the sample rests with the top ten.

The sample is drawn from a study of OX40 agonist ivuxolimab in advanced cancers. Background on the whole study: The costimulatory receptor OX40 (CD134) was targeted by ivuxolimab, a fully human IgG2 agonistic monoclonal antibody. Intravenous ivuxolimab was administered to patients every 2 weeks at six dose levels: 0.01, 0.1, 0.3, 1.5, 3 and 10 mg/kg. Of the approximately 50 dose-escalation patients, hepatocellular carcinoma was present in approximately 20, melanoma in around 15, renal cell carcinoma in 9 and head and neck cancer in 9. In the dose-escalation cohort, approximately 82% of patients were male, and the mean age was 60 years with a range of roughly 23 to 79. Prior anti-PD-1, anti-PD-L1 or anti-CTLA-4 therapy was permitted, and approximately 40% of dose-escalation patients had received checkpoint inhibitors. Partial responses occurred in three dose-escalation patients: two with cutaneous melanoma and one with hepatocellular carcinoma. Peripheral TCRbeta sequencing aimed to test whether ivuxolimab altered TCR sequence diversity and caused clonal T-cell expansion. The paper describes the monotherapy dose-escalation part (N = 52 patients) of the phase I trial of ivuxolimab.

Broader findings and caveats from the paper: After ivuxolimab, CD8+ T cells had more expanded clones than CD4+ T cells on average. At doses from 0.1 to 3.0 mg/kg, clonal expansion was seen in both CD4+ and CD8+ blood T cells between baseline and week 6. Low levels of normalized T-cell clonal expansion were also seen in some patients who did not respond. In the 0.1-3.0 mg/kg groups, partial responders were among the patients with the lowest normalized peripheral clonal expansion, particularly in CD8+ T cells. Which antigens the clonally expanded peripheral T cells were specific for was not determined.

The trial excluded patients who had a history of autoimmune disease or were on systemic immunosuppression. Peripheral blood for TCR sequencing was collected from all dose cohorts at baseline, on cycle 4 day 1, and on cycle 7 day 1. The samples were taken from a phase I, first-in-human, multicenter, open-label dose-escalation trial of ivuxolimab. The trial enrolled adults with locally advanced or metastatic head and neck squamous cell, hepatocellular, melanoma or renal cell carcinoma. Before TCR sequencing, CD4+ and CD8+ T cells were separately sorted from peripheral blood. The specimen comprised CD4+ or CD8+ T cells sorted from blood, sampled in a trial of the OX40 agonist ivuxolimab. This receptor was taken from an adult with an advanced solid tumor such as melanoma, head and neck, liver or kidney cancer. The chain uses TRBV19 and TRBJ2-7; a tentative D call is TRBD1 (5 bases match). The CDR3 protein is CASSFGQGSYEQYF. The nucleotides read TGTGCCAGTAGTTTCGGGCAGGGCTCCTACGAGCAGTACTTC.